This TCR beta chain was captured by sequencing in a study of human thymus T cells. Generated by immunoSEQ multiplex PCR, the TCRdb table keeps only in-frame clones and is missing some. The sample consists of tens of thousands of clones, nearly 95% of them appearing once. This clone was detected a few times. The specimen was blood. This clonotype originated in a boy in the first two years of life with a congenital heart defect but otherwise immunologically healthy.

The CDR3, as DNA: TGTGCCAGCAGCTCGCGGGGGAGTCAGAACATTCAGTACTTC. Amino acids: CASSSRGSQNIQYF. This rearrangement joins TRBV9 to TRBJ2-4, with TRBD2 identical over 7 bases. This CDR3 has 14 residues. From germline, CDR1 is SGDLS and CDR2 YYNGEE. Losses at the gene ends were 4 bases for V and 7 bases for J; bases not matched to a gene: 8.